These 25 T cell receptor beta chains were sequenced from one sample in a study of T cell responses to AZD1222 COVID-19 vaccine. The protocol was immunoSEQ multiplex PCR, while the TCRdb copy is restricted to in-frame clones and leaves out a portion. The sample holds 90,000 to 130,000 clones, about 94% seen once. The sequencing used peripheral blood, collected 28 days after the second AZD1222 dose. These receptors originate from an adult who received the AZD1222 COVID-19 vaccine.

This clone was observed once. The CDR3 reads CSARDNYEQYF. The CDR3 region has the DNA TGCAGTGCTAGAGATAACTACGAGCAGTACTTC. The chain carries TRBV20-1 and TRBJ2-7; D gene unclear. CDR1 and CDR2 from the germline V gene are DFQATT and SNEGSKA (reference sequence). The CDR3 totals 11 residues. With 0 bases removed from V and 3 bases from J, the gap between germline ends came to 3 bases.

The chain couples TRBV9 to TRBJ2-5; TRBD1 aligns across 7 bases. CDR1 is SGDLS and CDR2 is YYNGEE in the germline V gene. Unmatched junction bases numbered 19, after V lost 4 bases and J lost 10 bases. This CDR3 is built from 16 residues. The CDR3 sequence is CASSTRTEAVQGDQYF. The CDR3 region has the DNA TGTGCCAGCAGCACGAGGACGGAGGCCGTCCAGGGGGACCAGTACTTC.

The chain carries TRBV11-1 and TRBJ2-5; the D gene is possibly TRBD2 (6 bases). There are 15 residues in the CDR3. CDR1 SGHAT and CDR2 FQDESV come from the germline V gene (reference sequence). Trimming removed 5 bases from V and 2 bases from J, with 15 bases in between. CDR3 protein: CASSPLISGQETQYF. As DNA, the CDR3 is TGTGCCAGCAGCCCCCTAATAAGCGGGCAAGAGACCCAGTACTTC.

The V and J genes are TRBV6-5 and TRBJ1-4; tentatively, D is TRBD1 (6 bases). There are 14 residues in the CDR3. Germline assignment: CDR1 MNHEY and CDR2 SVGAGI. V lost 5 bases to trimming and J lost 8 bases, with 15 bases between them. DNA of the CDR3: TGTGCCAGCAGTAGGACAGCCTCTATCGAAAAACTGTTTTTT. Amino acid sequence: CASSRTASIEKLFF.

The chain couples TRBV7-2 to TRBJ2-7, with 8 bases identical to TRBD1. Germline values: CDR1 SGHTA, CDR2 FQGNSA. The V gene end was trimmed by 8 bases and the J gene end by 3 bases; junction bases not matched to a gene: 6. The CDR3 spans 13 residues. CDR3 amino acids: CASGAGTGYEQYF. In DNA, the CDR3 is TGTGCCAGCGGGGCCGGGACAGGCTACGAGCAGTACTTC.

The chain uses TRBV5-3 and TRBJ1-2; no definite D call. TRBV5-3 is designated an ORF whose function remains uncertain. The CDR3 is 12 residues long. V was cut by 8 bases and J by 10 bases, with 18 bases left in between. CDR3 nucleotides: TGTGCCAGGGGCTTCGGACCCTCAATCTACACCTTC. It specifies CARGFGPSIYTF.

This chain uses TRBV6-5 with TRBJ1-3; TRBD1 aligns across 10 bases. The CDR3 is 16 amino acids. Germline CDR1 and CDR2: MNHEY and SVGAGI. J lost 3 bases, V lost 4 bases, and 6 bases had no gene match. CDR3 nucleotide sequence: TGTGCCAGCAGTTCCGGCGGGACAGGGGTTGGAAACACCATATATTTT. As protein: CASSSGGTGVGNTIYF.

As DNA, the CDR3 is TGTGCCAGCAGCCCTGGAGGGTGGTGGTACACCTTC. Protein product: CASSPGGWWYTF. The gene calls are TRBV12-3 or TRBV12-4 and TRBJ1-2, with D unresolved. This CDR3 is 12 amino acids long. The V end was cut by 6 bases, the J end by 11 bases, with 16 bases between.

V usage is TRBV10-1 and J usage is TRBJ1-2, with D perhaps TRBD1 (6 bases). The ends were cut back, 6 bases at V and 8 bases at J, with 16 bases in the middle. CDR3 length equals 13 residues. In germline, CDR1 is WNHNN, CDR2 SYGVQD (reference sequence). CDR3 in amino acids: CASSRDRLRGYTF. In nucleotides, the CDR3 is TGCGCCAGCAGCCGAGACAGGTTAAGAGGCTACACCTTC.

Here the CDR3 DNA reads TGTGCCATCAACAGCTATTATAATTCACCCCTCCACTTT. Translating gives CAINSYYNSPLHF. The genes are TRBV6-5 and TRBJ1-6; D unresolved. Germline-derived CDR1 and CDR2 are MNHEY and SVGAGI. The CDR3 sequence is 13 residues long. Trimming cost V 10 bases and J 4 bases, with 11 bases left between them.

V is TRBV5-1 and J is TRBJ2-7; 10 nucleotides agree with TRBD2. Per germline, CDR1 SGHRS and CDR2 YFSETQ. Losses at the gene ends were 4 bases for V and 5 bases for J; bases not matched to a gene: 9. The CDR3 runs 15 residues. The CDR3 region is CASSPASGSPNEQYF. The CDR3 coding sequence is TGCGCCAGCAGCCCCGCTAGCGGGAGTCCTAACGAGCAGTACTTC.

This rearrangement joins TRBV10-1 to TRBJ2-1; no definite D call. Germline V gives CDR1 WNHNN, CDR2 SYGVQD (reference sequence). This CDR3 has 13 amino acids. The germline V and J ends were trimmed by 6 bases and 4 bases, with 10 bases remaining between them. In DNA, the CDR3 is TGCGCCAGCAGCCCCGGGTTTTACAATGAGCAGTTCTTC. This gives the protein CASSPGFYNEQFF.

The J gene is TRBJ1-6, the V gene TRBV7-9, with D possibly matching TRBD1 (5 bases). The CDR3 is 16 residues long. The ends were cut back, 5 bases at V and 0 bases at J, with 11 bases in the middle. The germline CDR1 and CDR2 sequences are SEHNR and FQNEAQ (reference sequence). CDR3 sequence reads: CASSGRGDSYNSPLHF. DNA for the CDR3: TGTGCCAGCAGCGGACGGGGGGACTCCTATAATTCACCCCTCCACTTT.

The rearrangement links TRBV7-9 to TRBJ1-2; D unresolved. The CDR3 loop spans 14 amino acids. Germline loops: CDR1 SEHNR, CDR2 FQNEAQ (reference sequence). Trimming pared 4 bases from V and 2 bases from J, leaving 11 bases between. The CDR3, as DNA: TGTGCCAGCAGCTCCTCCGGGAACAACTATGGCTACACCTTC. Translated, it gives CASSSSGNNYGYTF.

This chain links TRBV5-1 with TRBJ2-7; 12 bases fit TRBD2. The CDR3 spans 17 residues. Trimming took 4 bases from V and 6 from J; bases not matched to a gene: 14. Germline V gene lookup returns CDR1 SGHRS and CDR2 YFSETQ. CDR3 DNA sequence: TGCGCCAGCAGCGCACCAGGACTAGCGGGGAAAAGGGGCGAGCAGTACTTC. As protein: CASSAPGLAGKRGEQYF.

This clone has just one count. The rearrangement uses TRBV4-1 and TRBJ1-1, with D unresolved. Per the germline V gene, CDR1 is MGHRA and CDR2 is YSYEKL. With 9 bases removed from V and 5 bases from J, the gap between germline ends came to 22 bases. The CDR3 has 15 residues. The CDR3: CARAVVGNRVTEAFF. Here the CDR3 DNA reads TGCGCCAGAGCCGTCGTAGGGAACCGGGTTACTGAAGCTTTCTTT.

The rearrangement links TRBV6-5 to TRBJ2-7; 8 nucleotides line up with TRBD1. Germline assignment: CDR1 MNHEY and CDR2 SVGAGI. CDR3 length: 15 residues. V gave up 6 bases and J gave up 3 bases; unmatched junction bases: 10. CDR3 amino acids: CASSTRQGSIYEQYF. The CDR3 DNA sequence: TGTGCCAGCAGCACCAGACAGGGGTCGATCTACGAGCAGTACTTC.

The V gene is TRBV5-1, the J gene TRBJ1-1; no clear D gene. Trimming removed 0 bases at V and 4 bases at J, with 7 bases between. CDR1 and CDR2 from the germline V gene are SGHRS and YFSETQ. The CDR3 covers 13 residues. CDR3 residues: CASSLGAVTEAFF. CDR3 in DNA: TGCGCCAGCAGCTTGGGGGCAGTCACTGAAGCTTTCTTT.

The genes are TRBV29-1 and TRBJ1-2; D call uncertain. The CDR3 is made up of 13 amino acids. Germline lookup yields CDR1 SQVTM and CDR2 ANQGSEA. V was pared by 6 bases and J by 0 bases, with 11 bases between. The CDR3 sequence is CSVHHSANYGYTF. In DNA, the CDR3 is TGCAGCGTCCACCACTCAGCTAACTATGGCTACACCTTC.

V gene TRBV2 combines with J gene TRBJ1-1; the D is unclear. The germline V and J ends were trimmed by 8 bases and 0 bases, with 4 bases remaining between them. This CDR3 is 11 amino acids long. The germline gives CDR1 SNHLY, CDR2 FYNNEI. Written as DNA, the CDR3 is TGTGCCAGCCAAATGAACACTGAAGCTTTCTTT. Amino acids: CASQMNTEAFF. The full variable domain, completed using reference TRBV2 and TRBJ1-1, is EPEVTQTPSHQVTQMGQEVILRCVPISNHLYFYWYRQILGQKVEFLVSFYNNEISEKSEIFDDQFSVERPDGSNFTLKIRSTKLEDSAMYFCASQMNTEAFFGQGTRLTVV.

V usage is TRBV6-5 and J usage is TRBJ1-1; TRBD1 aligns across 7 bases. The CDR3 contains 14 residues. Germline trimming cut 8 bases from V and 4 bases from J; bases unmatched to any gene: 10. Per germline, CDR1 MNHEY and CDR2 SVGAGI. CDR3 DNA sequence: TGTGCCAGCCAAGCACTCCAGGGGGGCACTGAAGCTTTCTTT. Encoded protein: CASQALQGGTEAFF.

This chain uses TRBV18 with TRBJ1-6; 8 bases map to TRBD1. The CDR3 consists of 16 residues. Germline CDR1 KGHSH, CDR2 LQKENI. Germline trimming cut 2 bases from V and 5 bases from J; bases unmatched to any gene: 5. CDR3 DNA: TGTGCCAGCTCACCAAATTTACAGGGGGATAATTCACCCCTCCACTTT. Translated, it gives CASSPNLQGDNSPLHF.

The gene calls are TRBV11-2 and TRBJ1-2; D not certain. V shed 0 bases and J shed 1 base, with 9 bases lying between them. The CDR3 extends over 15 amino acids. Germline CDR1 SGHAT, CDR2 FQNNGV. This chain's CDR3 is CASSLDRYSNYGYTF. The CDR3 region has the DNA TGTGCCAGCAGCTTAGATCGGTACAGTAACTATGGCTACACCTTC.

The rearrangement joins TRBV14 to TRBJ2-5; 9 bases match TRBD1. The J call may be mistaken, given a closer DNA end match to TRBJ2-7. The CDR3 consists of 16 residues. Germline lookup yields CDR1 SGHDN and CDR2 FVKESK. The CDR3 DNA reads as TGTGCCAGCAGCCAGACCGGGACAGGGTTTACCTACGAGCAGTACTTC. Its protein is CASSQTGTGFTYEQYF.

J is TRBJ1-2 and V is TRBV3-1 (or the pseudogene TRBV3-2); no reliable D call. This CDR3 is 15 amino acids long. The ends were cut back, 2 bases at V and 4 bases at J, with 14 bases in the middle. CDR1 is LGHDT and CDR2 is YNNKEL in the germline V gene (reference sequence). The CDR3 DNA reads TGTGCCAGCAGCCAATTGGGGTCAGGCTCCTATGGCTACACCTTC. Its protein product is CASSQLGSGSYGYTF.